In this sample, the clone carrying this T cell receptor beta chain turned up a few times. The source of the sample is a study of blood T cell repertoires in COVID-19. Study details: Samples representing acute and convalescent COVID-19 were sourced from the United States, Italy and Spain.

Produced via immunoSEQ multiplex PCR; TCRdb's table is partial and in-frame only. The sample carries 120,000 or so clones, approximately 83% recorded once. The CDR3 is 15 residues long. V lost 5 bases and J lost 1; bases outside the gene matches: 8. Germline CDR1 reads MDHEN; CDR2 reads SYDVKM. This TCR was recovered from a woman aged 80 or over with acute or convalescent COVID-19. The sequenced material came from peripheral blood. The V gene is TRBV28, the J gene TRBJ2-7; 7 bases agree with TRBD1. The CDR3 loop reads CASSGDSVSSYEQYF. In nucleotides, the CDR3 is TGTGCCAGCAGTGGGGACAGCGTCTCTTCCTACGAGCAGTACTTC. Supplemented by reference TRBV28 and TRBJ2-7, the full variable domain reads DVKVTQSSRYLVKRTGEKVFLECVQDMDHENMFWYRQDPGLGLRLIYFSYDVKMKEKGDIPEGYSVSREKKERFSLILESASTNQTSMYLCASSGDSVSSYEQYFGPGTRLTVT.